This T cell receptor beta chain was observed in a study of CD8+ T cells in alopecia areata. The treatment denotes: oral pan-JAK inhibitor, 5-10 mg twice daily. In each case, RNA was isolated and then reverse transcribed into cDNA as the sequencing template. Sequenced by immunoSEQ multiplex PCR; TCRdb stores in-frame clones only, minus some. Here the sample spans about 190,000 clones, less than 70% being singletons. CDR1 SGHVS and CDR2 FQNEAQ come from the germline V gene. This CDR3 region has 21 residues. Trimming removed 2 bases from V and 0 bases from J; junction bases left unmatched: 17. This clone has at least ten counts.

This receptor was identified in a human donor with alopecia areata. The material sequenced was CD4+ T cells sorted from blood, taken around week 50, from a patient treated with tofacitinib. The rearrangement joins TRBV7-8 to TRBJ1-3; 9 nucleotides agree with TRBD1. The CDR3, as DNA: TGTGCCAGCAGCTTAACACCTCGCCGGGACAGGGTTCTTGACTCTGGAAACACCATATATTTT. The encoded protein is CASSLTPRRDRVLDSGNTIYF.